The present T cell receptor (beta chain) was sequenced within a study of blood T cell repertoires in COVID-19. Sequencing was performed with immunoSEQ multiplex PCR; in TCRdb, only in-frame clones are kept and a portion is missing. The sample lists 300,000 to 450,000 clones, around 87% occurring once. With 8 bases removed from V and 0 bases from J, the gap between germline ends came to 16 bases. This CDR3 has 15 residues. Germline CDR1 reads MNHEY; CDR2 reads SVGAGI. Clinical histories supplied by participants themselves formed the basis of cohort assignment. Symptom resolution, clearance, or two negative PCRs marked the recovered donors of Cohort 3.

This rearrangement joins TRBV6-5 to TRBJ1-2; tentative D call: TRBD1 (5 bases). The receptor was derived from a man younger than 40 who had recovered from COVID-19. Material: PBMCs or T cells enriched from blood (not recorded which). CDR3 sequence: CASLNQGGPNYGYTF. The CDR3 coding sequence is TGTGCCAGCCTGAACCAGGGTGGGCCTAACTATGGCTACACCTTC.